Presented here are 5 T cell receptor beta chains from one specimen sequenced in a study of tumor and adjacent non-tumor tissue in lung cancer. RNA was extracted from bulk tissue without any cell sorting. This non-tumor lung sample came from over 3 cm beyond the tumor edge. TCRbeta libraries were built with three rounds of nested PCR, modified from ARM-PCR. TCRdb processed the multiplex PCR reads anew with MiXCR; each CDR3 protein has one entry. The data hold about 60,000 distinct CDR3 sequences, with 61% observed a single time. Sequencing input: distant non-tumor lung tissue. These receptors were collected from a man aged 70 or older with non-small cell lung cancer.

A remark on this clonotype: A much larger clone differs from this one at a single base, so this may be a read error. This chain joins TRBV5-4 and TRBJ1-6; 7 nucleotides align to TRBD1. The germline gives CDR1 SGHNT, CDR2 YYREEE (reference sequence). V was pared by 4 bases and J by 15 bases, with 7 bases of the junction left unmatched. There are 12 residues in the CDR3. The CDR3 region is CASSPTGANLHF. As DNA, the CDR3 is TGTGCCAGCAGCCCCACAGGGGCCAACCTCCACTTT.

This clonotype showed up many times. The V and J genes are TRBV29-1 and TRBJ2-2, with D unclear. Germline V lookup: CDR1 SQVTM, CDR2 ANQGSEA. CDR3 size: 13 residues. V lost 6 bases and J lost 5, with 13 bases in between. CDR3 sequence reads: CSVMTTSTGELFF. In DNA form, the CDR3 reads TGCAGCGTGATGACAACCTCTACCGGGGAGCTGTTTTTT.

Details on this clonotype: A read error is likely, as this CDR3 ends without the conserved phenylalanine or tryptophan. The V call is TRBV11-2, the J call TRBJ2-7; D is possibly TRBD1 (6 bases). With 3 bases removed from V and 6 bases from J, the gap between germline ends came to 12 bases. The germline gives CDR1 SGHAT, CDR2 FQNNGV. CDR3 size: 13 residues. As DNA, the CDR3 is TGTGCCAGCAGCTTGGAAGACAGGCTCGAGCAGTACCTC. Its translation: CASSLEDRLEQYL.

This clonotype showed up many times. The chain uses TRBV5-1 and TRBJ2-3; D gene unclear. V lost 1 base, J lost 6 bases, and 6 bases lay in between. The CDR3 totals 12 residues. CDR1 is SGHRS and CDR2 is YFSETQ in the germline V gene. In nucleotides, the CDR3 is TGCGCCAGCAGCTTGTCTCTTGATACGCAGTATTTT. Protein: CASSLSLDTQYF.

Concerning this clonotype itself: Without the conserved terminal phenylalanine or tryptophan, this CDR3 likely stems from a read error. V is TRBV29-1 and J is TRBJ2-1; D might be TRBD2 (5 bases). The CDR3 runs to 16 residues. CDR1 SQVTM and CDR2 ANQGSEA come from the germline V gene. V was trimmed by 0 bases and J by 0 bases, leaving 12 bases between them. The CDR3 DNA reads as TGCAGCGTTGAAGATCAAGAGCGGAGCTCCTACAATGAGCAGTTCCTC. This gives the protein CSVEDQERSSYNEQFL.